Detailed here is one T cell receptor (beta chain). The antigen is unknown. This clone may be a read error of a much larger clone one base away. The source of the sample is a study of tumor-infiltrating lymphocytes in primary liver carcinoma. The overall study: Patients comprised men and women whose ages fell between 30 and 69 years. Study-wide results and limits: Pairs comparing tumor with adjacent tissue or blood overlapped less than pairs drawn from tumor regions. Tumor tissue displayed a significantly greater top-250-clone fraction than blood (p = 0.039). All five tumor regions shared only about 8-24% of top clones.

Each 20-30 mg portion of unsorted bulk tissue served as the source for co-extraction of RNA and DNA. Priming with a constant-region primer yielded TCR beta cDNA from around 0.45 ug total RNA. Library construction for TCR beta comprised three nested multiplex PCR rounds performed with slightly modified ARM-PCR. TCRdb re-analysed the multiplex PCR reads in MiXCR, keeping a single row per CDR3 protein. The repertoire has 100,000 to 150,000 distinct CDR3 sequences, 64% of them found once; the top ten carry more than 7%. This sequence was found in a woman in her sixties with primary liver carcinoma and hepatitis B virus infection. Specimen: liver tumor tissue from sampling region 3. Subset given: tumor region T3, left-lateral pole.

The CDR3 coding sequence is TGTGCCAGCCAGAGCGGTAGCTCCTACAATGAGCAGTACTTC. Translated, it gives CASQSGSSYNEQYF. The gene calls are TRBV12-3 or TRBV12-4 and TRBJ2-1, with D perhaps matching TRBD2 (5 bases). The DNA end is more similar to TRBJ2-7, so the J call may be wrong. The CDR3 extends over 14 amino acids.